These 5 T cell receptor beta chains were sequenced from one sample in a study of blood T cell repertoires in COVID-19. Clones were sequenced by immunoSEQ multiplex PCR, and TCRdb holds only the in-frame ones, with some missing. Of 65,000 to 90,000 clones in the sample, 85% to 90% were seen once. The sample taken for sequencing was peripheral blood. The receptors here all came from a woman over 75 in a cohort sampled during active or convalescent COVID-19.

This sequence joins TRBV10-3 and TRBJ2-2, with TRBD2 identical over 7 bases. The CDR3 loop spans 14 amino acids. In germline, CDR1 is ENHRY, CDR2 SYGVKD. J gave up 0 bases and V 9 bases, and 4 bases lay outside the gene matches. CDR3 region: CAIKAGTNTGELFF. CDR3 coding DNA: TGTGCCATAAAAGCGGGGACGAACACCGGGGAGCTGTTTTTT.

The rearrangement uses TRBV7-9 and TRBJ2-2; 7 bases agree with TRBD2. The germline V gene encodes CDR1 SEHNR and CDR2 FQNEAQ (reference sequence). The CDR3 runs to 15 residues. The V segment lost 1 base and the J segment 8 bases; nucleotides outside the gene matches: 7. CDR3 loop: CASSLGDGTTGELFF. CDR3 nucleotides: TGTGCCAGCAGCTTAGGCGACGGGACTACTGGGGAGCTGTTTTTT.

CDR3 in DNA: TGTGCCAGTGGACAGGGCGGGTCATTGGTGGCTTTCTTT. Protein: CASGQGGSLVAFF. The gene calls are TRBV2 and TRBJ1-1; 8 bases map to TRBD1. The CDR3 runs 13 residues. Germline values: CDR1 SNHLY, CDR2 FYNNEI. With 9 bases clipped from V and 11 bases from J, the junction kept 14 bases outside the gene matches.

The chain combines TRBV5-1 with TRBJ1-1; D gene ambiguous. The germline gives CDR1 SGHRS, CDR2 YFSETQ. This CDR3 contains 12 residues. Between the trimmed V and J ends, which lost 0 bases and 12 bases, there was a span of 12 bases. CDR3 nucleotide sequence: TGCGCCAGCAGCTTGGATGGCCAGTGGCCTTTCTTT. Translation: CASSLDGQWPFF.

The chain links TRBV6-5 to TRBJ1-3; TRBD1 agrees at 10 bases. V was pared by 2 bases and J by 2 bases, with 0 bases of the junction left unmatched. Germline values: CDR1 MNHEY, CDR2 SVGAGI. The CDR3 consists of 15 residues. The CDR3 nucleotides are TGTGCCAGCAGTTACGGGACAGGGGCTGGAAACACCATATATTTT. It specifies CASSYGTGAGNTIYF.